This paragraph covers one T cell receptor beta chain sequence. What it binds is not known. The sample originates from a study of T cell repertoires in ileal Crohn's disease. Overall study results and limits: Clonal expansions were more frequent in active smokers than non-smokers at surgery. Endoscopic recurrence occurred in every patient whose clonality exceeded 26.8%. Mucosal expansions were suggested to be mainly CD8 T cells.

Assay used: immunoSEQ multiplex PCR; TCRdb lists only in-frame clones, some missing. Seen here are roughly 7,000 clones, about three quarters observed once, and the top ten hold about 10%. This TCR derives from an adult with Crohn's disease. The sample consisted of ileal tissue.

The CDR3 DNA reads as TGTGCCAGCAGCGGGACAGGGTCCACTGAAGCTTTCTTT. Encoded protein: CASSGTGSTEAFF. The chain has TRBV9 and TRBJ1-1; 8 bases match TRBD1. After removal of 3 bases from V and 4 bases from J, the junction contained 2 bases not matched to a gene. CDR3 length: 13 residues. Germline CDR1 and CDR2: SGDLS and YYNGEE.